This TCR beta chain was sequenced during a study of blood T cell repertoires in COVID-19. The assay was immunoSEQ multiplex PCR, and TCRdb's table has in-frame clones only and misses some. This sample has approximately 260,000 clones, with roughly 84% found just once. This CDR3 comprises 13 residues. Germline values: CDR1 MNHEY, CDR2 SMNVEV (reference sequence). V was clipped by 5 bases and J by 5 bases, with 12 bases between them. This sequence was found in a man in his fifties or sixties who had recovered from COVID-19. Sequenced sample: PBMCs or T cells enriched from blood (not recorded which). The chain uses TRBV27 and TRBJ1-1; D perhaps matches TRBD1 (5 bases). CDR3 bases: TGTGCCAGCAGTCCCTGGGGGGGTACTGAAGCTTTCTTT. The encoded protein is CASSPWGGTEAFF.